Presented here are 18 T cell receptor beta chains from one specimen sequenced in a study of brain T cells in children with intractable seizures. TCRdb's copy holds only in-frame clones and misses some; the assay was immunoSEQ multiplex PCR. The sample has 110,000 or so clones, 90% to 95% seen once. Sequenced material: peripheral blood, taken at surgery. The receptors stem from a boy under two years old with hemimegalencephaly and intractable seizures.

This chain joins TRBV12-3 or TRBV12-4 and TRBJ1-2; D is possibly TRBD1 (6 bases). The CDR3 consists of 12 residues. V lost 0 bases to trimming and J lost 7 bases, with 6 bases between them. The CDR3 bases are TGTGCCAGCAGTTTAGCAGGGGGTGGCTACACCTTC. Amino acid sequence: CASSLAGGGYTF.

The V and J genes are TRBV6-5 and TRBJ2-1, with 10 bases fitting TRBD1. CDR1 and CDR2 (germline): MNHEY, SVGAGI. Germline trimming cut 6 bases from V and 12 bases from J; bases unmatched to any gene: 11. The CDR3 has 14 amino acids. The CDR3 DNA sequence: TGTGCCAGCAGAGCAGACAGGGGGCGCGTTACGCAGTTCTTC. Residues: CASRADRGRVTQFF.

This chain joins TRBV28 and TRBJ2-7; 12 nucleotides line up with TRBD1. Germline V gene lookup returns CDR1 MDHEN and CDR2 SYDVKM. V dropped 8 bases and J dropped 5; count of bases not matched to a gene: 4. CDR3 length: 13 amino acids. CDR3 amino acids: CASGTGGLDEQYF. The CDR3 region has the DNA TGTGCCAGCGGGACAGGGGGCCTCGACGAGCAGTACTTC.

Here the CDR3 DNA reads TGTGCCAGCACCTCTCTAGCGGGAGGGCCCTACGAGCAGTACTTC. Translating gives CASTSLAGGPYEQYF. The chain uses TRBV4-2 and TRBJ2-7; 12 bases line up with TRBD2. Trimming cost V 7 bases and J 2 bases; bases outside gene matches: 6. The germline V gene has CDR1 LGHNA and CDR2 YNFKEQ. The CDR3 has 15 residues.

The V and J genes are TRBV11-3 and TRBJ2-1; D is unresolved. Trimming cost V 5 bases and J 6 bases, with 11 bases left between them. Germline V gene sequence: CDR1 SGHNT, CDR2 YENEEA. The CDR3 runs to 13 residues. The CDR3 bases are TGTGCCAGCAGCCCTCCCTCAGCCAATGAGCAGTTCTTC. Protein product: CASSPPSANEQFF.

CDR3 sequence reads: CASSLELAGSYEQYF. The CDR3 nucleotides are TGTGCCAGCAGCTTGGAACTAGCGGGGTCCTACGAGCAGTACTTC. The genes are TRBV7-9 and TRBJ2-7; 10 nucleotides line up with TRBD2. In germline, CDR1 is SEHNR, CDR2 FQNEAQ (reference sequence). This CDR3 region has 15 residues. The J segment lost 1 base and the V segment lost 3 bases, leaving 3 bases of the junction unmatched.

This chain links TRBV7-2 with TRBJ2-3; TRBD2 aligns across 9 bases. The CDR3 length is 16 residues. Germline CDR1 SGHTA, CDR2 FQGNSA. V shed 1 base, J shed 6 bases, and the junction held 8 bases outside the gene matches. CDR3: CASSLGLAAPRDTQYF. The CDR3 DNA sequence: TGTGCCAGCAGCTTAGGACTAGCGGCCCCCAGGGATACGCAGTATTTT.

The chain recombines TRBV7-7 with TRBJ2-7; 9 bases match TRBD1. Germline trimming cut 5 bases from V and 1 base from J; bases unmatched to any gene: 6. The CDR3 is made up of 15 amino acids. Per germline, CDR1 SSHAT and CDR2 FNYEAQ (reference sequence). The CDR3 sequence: CASSLNRGRSYEQYF. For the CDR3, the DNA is TGTGCCAGCAGCCTAAACAGGGGGCGATCCTACGAGCAGTACTTC.

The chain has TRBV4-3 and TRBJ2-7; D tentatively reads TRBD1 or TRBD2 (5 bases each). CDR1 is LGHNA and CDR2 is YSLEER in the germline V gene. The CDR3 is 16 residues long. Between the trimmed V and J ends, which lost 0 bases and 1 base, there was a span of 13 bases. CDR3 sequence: CASSQDGTDWSYEQYF. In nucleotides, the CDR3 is TGCGCCAGCAGCCAAGATGGGACGGATTGGTCCTACGAGCAGTACTTC.

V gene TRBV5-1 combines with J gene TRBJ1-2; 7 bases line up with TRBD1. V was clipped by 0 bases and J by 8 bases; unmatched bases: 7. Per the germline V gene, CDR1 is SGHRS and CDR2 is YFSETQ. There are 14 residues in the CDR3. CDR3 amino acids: CASSLGRGTEGYTF. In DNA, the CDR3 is TGCGCCAGCAGCTTGGGAAGGGGGACAGAGGGCTACACCTTC.

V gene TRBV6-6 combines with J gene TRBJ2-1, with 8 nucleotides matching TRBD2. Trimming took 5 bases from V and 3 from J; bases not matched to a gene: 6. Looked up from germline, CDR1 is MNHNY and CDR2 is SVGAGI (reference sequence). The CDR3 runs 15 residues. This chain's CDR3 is CASSRAGVDYNEQFF. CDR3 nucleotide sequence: TGTGCCAGCAGTCGAGCGGGAGTTGACTACAATGAGCAGTTCTTC.

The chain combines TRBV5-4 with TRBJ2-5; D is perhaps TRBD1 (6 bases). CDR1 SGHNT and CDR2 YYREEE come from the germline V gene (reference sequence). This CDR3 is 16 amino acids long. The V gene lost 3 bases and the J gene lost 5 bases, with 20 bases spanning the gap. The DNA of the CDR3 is TGTGCCAGCAGCTCCCGTCCTACCGTCCAGGGGGAGACCCAGTACTTC. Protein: CASSSRPTVQGETQYF.

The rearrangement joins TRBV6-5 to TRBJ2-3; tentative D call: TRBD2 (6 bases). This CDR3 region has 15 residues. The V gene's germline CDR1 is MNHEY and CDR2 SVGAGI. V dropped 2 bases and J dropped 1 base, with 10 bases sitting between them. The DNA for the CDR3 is TGTGCCAGCAGTTACCGACTAGGGGGCACAGATACGCAGTATTTT. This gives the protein CASSYRLGGTDTQYF.

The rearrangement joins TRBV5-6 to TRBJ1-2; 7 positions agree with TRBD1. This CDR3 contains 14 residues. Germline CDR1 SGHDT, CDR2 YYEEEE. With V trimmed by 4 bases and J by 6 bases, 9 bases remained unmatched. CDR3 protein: CASSPLDRFDGYTF. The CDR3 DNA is TGTGCCAGCAGCCCTCTGGACAGGTTTGATGGCTACACCTTC.

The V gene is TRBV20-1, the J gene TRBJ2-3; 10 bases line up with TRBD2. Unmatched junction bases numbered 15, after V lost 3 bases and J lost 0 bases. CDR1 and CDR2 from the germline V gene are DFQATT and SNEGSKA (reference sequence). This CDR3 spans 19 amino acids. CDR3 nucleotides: TGCAGTGCTAGTCTCCAAGCGGGAGGGATGTATCCTAGCACAGATACGCAGTATTTT. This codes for CSASLQAGGMYPSTDTQYF.

This CDR3 reads CASRGGAPGELFF. Here the CDR3 DNA reads TGCGCCAGCAGGGGGGGGGCACCCGGGGAGCTGTTTTTT. The chain joins TRBV10-1 to TRBJ2-2; tentative D call: TRBD2 (7 bases). Trimming took off 6 bases at V and 6 bases at J, with 11 bases between the two ends. The CDR3 length is 13 residues. The V gene's germline CDR1 is WNHNN and CDR2 SYGVQD (reference sequence).

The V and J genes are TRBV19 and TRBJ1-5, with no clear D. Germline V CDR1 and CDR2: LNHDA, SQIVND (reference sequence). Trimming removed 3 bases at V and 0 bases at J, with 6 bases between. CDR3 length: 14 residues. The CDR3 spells CASSMLGSNQPQHF. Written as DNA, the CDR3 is TGTGCCAGTAGTATGCTCGGTAGCAATCAGCCCCAGCATTTT.

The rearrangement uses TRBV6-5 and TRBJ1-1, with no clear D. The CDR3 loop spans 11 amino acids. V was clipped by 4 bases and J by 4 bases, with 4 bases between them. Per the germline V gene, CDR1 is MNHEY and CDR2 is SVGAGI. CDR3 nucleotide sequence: TGTGCCAGCAGTTGGGGCACTGAAGCTTTCTTT. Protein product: CASSWGTEAFF.